Following are 22 T cell receptor beta chains from one sample sequenced in a study of cytomegalovirus exposure and HLA in healthy donors. A multiplex PCR was run with 60 Vbeta primers and 13 Jbeta primers. Measured with immunoSEQ multiplex PCR; TCRdb has only the in-frame clones, and not every one. Seen here are tens of thousands of clones, less than 80% observed once, and the top ten hold about 15%. Sequenced input: PBMCs. The receptors come from a woman aged 40 to 50 in good health and CMV-seropositive.

The chain couples TRBV5-1 to TRBJ2-2; 8 nucleotides agree with TRBD2. The junction had 10 bases not matched to a gene; V was cut back by 3 bases and J by 6 bases. In germline, CDR1 is SGHRS, CDR2 YFSETQ. The CDR3 sequence is 16 residues long. CDR3: CASSSIGGTRAGELFF. CDR3 DNA sequence: TGCGCCAGCAGCTCAATCGGCGGGACTAGGGCCGGGGAGCTGTTTTTT.

The genes are TRBV13 and TRBJ1-2, with D possibly TRBD1 on 6 matching bases. This CDR3 contains 16 residues. The V end lost 5 bases, the J end lost 2 bases, and 18 bases lay between the germline ends. Germline-derived CDR1 and CDR2 are PRHDT and FYEKMQ (reference sequence). The CDR3 spells CASSLNYGGANYGYTF. The CDR3, as DNA: TGTGCCAGCAGCCTCAATTACGGGGGGGCCAACTATGGCTACACCTTC.

This chain links TRBV28 with TRBJ1-2; D ambiguous. The ends were cut back, 3 bases at V and 1 base at J, with 9 bases in the middle. The CDR3 is 14 residues long. Germline CDR1 MDHEN, CDR2 SYDVKM. CDR3 bases: TGTGCCAGCAGTTTCCGCGTCGGTAACTATGGCTACACCTTC. Protein product: CASSFRVGNYGYTF.

The chain carries TRBV19 and TRBJ1-5; D is possibly TRBD1 (5 bases). V lost 0 bases to trimming and J lost 5 bases, with 26 bases between them. There are 20 residues in the CDR3. Germline CDR1 and CDR2: LNHDA and SQIVND (reference sequence). This CDR3 reads CASSIDSHGHWTARYQPQHF. CDR3 coding DNA: TGTGCCAGTAGTATAGATTCCCACGGACACTGGACGGCGCGGTATCAGCCCCAGCATTTT.

The V and J genes are TRBV5-5 and TRBJ2-7; D is unresolved. V lost 2 bases and J lost 3, with 9 bases in between. Germline CDR1 SGHKS, CDR2 YYEKEE (reference sequence). This CDR3 contains 13 residues. The CDR3 loop is CASSLTGNYEQYF. CDR3 nucleotides: TGTGCCAGCAGCTTAACTGGTAACTACGAGCAGTACTTC.

The rearrangement links TRBV14 to TRBJ1-3, with D perhaps matching TRBD1 (5 bases). Germline V gene lookup returns CDR1 SGHDN and CDR2 FVKESK. This CDR3 region has 17 residues. V was clipped by 2 bases and J by 0 bases, with 14 bases between them. The CDR3 is CASSQRDSVGSGNTIYF. The CDR3 bases are TGTGCCAGCAGCCAACGGGACTCGGTCGGCTCTGGAAACACCATATATTTT.

This chain uses TRBV4-2 with TRBJ1-2; a weak D match, TRBD1 (5 bases). The CDR3 sequence is 15 residues long. The V gene lost 4 bases and the J gene lost 6 bases, with 18 bases spanning the gap. The germline gives CDR1 LGHNA, CDR2 YNFKEQ. The CDR3 loop is CASSPDGRGEDGYTF. The CDR3 nucleotides read TGTGCCAGCAGCCCCGACGGCCGGGGGGAGGATGGCTACACCTTC.

The chain combines TRBV19 with TRBJ1-3; 8 bases are shared with TRBD1. This CDR3 comprises 17 residues. V shed 8 bases, J shed 0 bases, and the junction held 12 bases outside the gene matches. The germline CDR1 and CDR2 sequences are LNHDA and SQIVND (reference sequence). For the CDR3, the DNA is TGTGCCAGTGGGGACCCCGACAGGGGAAGCTCTGGAAACACCATATATTTT. Translated: CASGDPDRGSSGNTIYF.

V usage is TRBV6-5 and J usage is TRBJ1-1; the D gene is possibly TRBD1 (5 bases). Germline CDR1 is MNHEY and CDR2 is SVGAGI. The CDR3 totals 15 residues. Trimming cost V 2 bases and J 2 bases, with 12 bases left between them. This chain's CDR3 is CASSYPGLSNTEAFF. Here the CDR3 DNA reads TGTGCCAGCAGTTACCCGGGACTCAGCAACACTGAAGCTTTCTTT.

The chain is built from TRBV4-3 and TRBJ2-4; 8 nucleotides align to TRBD1. Trimming removed 1 base from V and 2 bases from J; junction bases left unmatched: 10. The CDR3 runs 18 residues. CDR1 is LGHNA, CDR2 YSLEER, per germline. CDR3 region: CASSQVQYDRGSKNIQYF. As DNA, the CDR3 is TGCGCCAGCAGCCAAGTACAGTACGACAGGGGTTCCAAAAACATTCAGTACTTC.

CDR3 DNA sequence: TGTGCCAGCAGTTTAGAGTTGGGGGGGAGGGCAGTTAATGAAAAACTGTTTTTT. Encoded protein: CASSLELGGRAVNEKLFF. The chain recombines TRBV27 with TRBJ1-4; tentative D call: TRBD1 (5 bases). This CDR3 has 18 amino acids. V lost 2 bases, J lost 4 bases, and 20 bases lay in between. In germline, CDR1 is MNHEY, CDR2 SMNVEV (reference sequence). Combining the CDR3 with reference TRBV27 and TRBJ1-4 gives the whole variable domain EAQVTQNPRYLITVTGKKLTVTCSQNMNHEYMSWYRQDPGLGLRQIYYSMNVEVTDKGDVPEGYKVSRKEKRNFPLILESPSPNQTSLYFCASSLELGGRAVNEKLFFGSGTQLSVL.

The rearrangement uses TRBV7-8 and TRBJ1-1; D gene unclear. V was clipped by 1 base and J by 0 bases, with 12 bases between them. The germline gives CDR1 SGHVS, CDR2 FQNEAQ. The CDR3 length is 16 residues. The DNA for the CDR3 is TGTGCCAGCAGCTTAGGCAGAGGGTACATGAACACTGAAGCTTTCTTT. It encodes CASSLGRGYMNTEAFF.

V is TRBV28 and J is TRBJ1-1, with a weak D call TRBD1 (5 bases). Trimming cost V 5 bases and J 8 bases, with 12 bases left between them. CDR1 and CDR2 from the germline V gene are MDHEN and SYDVKM. The CDR3 spans 12 residues. The CDR3 loop reads CASSRGWGEAFF. CDR3 in DNA: TGTGCCAGCAGTCGGGGGTGGGGCGAAGCTTTCTTT.

This clone was observed a single time. V and J are TRBV11-2 and TRBJ1-3; 12 bases agree with TRBD1. The CDR3 length is 15 residues. The V and J ends lost 0 bases and 8 bases, in that order; junction bases with no gene match: 2. Germline V gene sequence: CDR1 SGHAT, CDR2 FQNNGV. The CDR3 bases are TGTGCCAGCAGCTTAGATGGGACAGGGGGCCACACCATATATTTT. This sequence encodes CASSLDGTGGHTIYF.

The genes are TRBV6-6 and TRBJ2-2; TRBD2 matches at 8 bases. In germline, CDR1 is MNHNY, CDR2 SVGAGI (reference sequence). The CDR3 runs to 14 residues. V shed 0 bases and J 8 bases; nucleotides not matched to a gene: 2. The CDR3 sequence is CASSYSTSEGELFF. The CDR3 DNA is TGTGCCAGCAGTTACTCGACTAGCGAAGGGGAGCTGTTTTTT.

V usage is TRBV4-3 and J usage is TRBJ1-2; no clear D. The CDR3 covers 13 residues. Deletions cut 2 bases from V and 8 bases from J, with 12 bases between. In germline, CDR1 is LGHNA, CDR2 YSLEER. For the CDR3, the DNA is TGCGCCAGCAGCCAAACATCCGGGGAGGGCTACACCTTC. It is translated as CASSQTSGEGYTF.

The chain couples TRBV29-1 to TRBJ2-5; 7 bases fit TRBD1. This CDR3 has 13 amino acids. The ends lost 6 bases at V and 1 base at J; junction bases unmatched: 5. The V gene's germline CDR1 is SQVTM and CDR2 ANQGSEA. The CDR3 sequence is CSVQGQIQETQYF. In nucleotides, the CDR3 is TGCAGCGTCCAGGGACAGATCCAAGAGACCCAGTACTTC.

The chain combines TRBV7-5 with TRBJ2-3; whether TRBD2, the table's D call, matches the DNA was not checked. TRBV7-5 is an annotated pseudogene. The CDR3 has 14 residues. The DNA for the CDR3 is TGTGCCAGAAGTCGTGGACTAGAATCAGATACGCAGTATTTT. Encoded protein: CARSRGLESDTQYF.

V and J are TRBV7-8 and TRBJ2-7, with a weak D call TRBD2 (5 bases). Trimming shortened V by 1 base and J by 0 bases, and 10 bases separated the two germline ends. Germline values: CDR1 SGHVS, CDR2 FQNEAQ. There are 15 residues in the CDR3. The CDR3 DNA is TGTGCCAGCAGCTTAGTAGCGCTGGCCTCCTACGAGCAGTACTTC. Translating gives CASSLVALASYEQYF.

The rearrangement uses TRBV28 and TRBJ2-2; 11 bases align to TRBD2. The junction had 1 base not matched to a gene; V was cut back by 3 bases and J by 4 bases. The germline V gene has CDR1 MDHEN and CDR2 SYDVKM. The length of the CDR3 is 15 residues. The CDR3: CASSFGTSGTGELFF. In DNA, the CDR3 is TGTGCCAGCAGTTTCGGGACTAGCGGCACCGGGGAGCTGTTTTTT.

The CDR3 coding sequence is TGTGCCAGCAGAAGACAGGGGGGATTTAGCTATGGCTACACCTTC. Translation: CASRRQGGFSYGYTF. The V call is TRBV28, the J call TRBJ1-2; 9 bases are shared with TRBD1. Trimming at V came to 6 bases and at J to 4 bases, leaving 9 bases not matched to a gene. The CDR3 length is 15 residues. Germline V gene sequence: CDR1 MDHEN, CDR2 SYDVKM.

The chain is built from TRBV9 and TRBJ2-7; 9 bases align to TRBD1. The CDR3 is 15 amino acids. J lost 9 bases, V lost 3 bases, and 13 bases had no gene match. Per germline, CDR1 SGDLS and CDR2 YYNGEE. This CDR3 is CASSGPGTGPWGQYF. CDR3 in DNA: TGTGCCAGCAGCGGCCCGGGGACAGGGCCCTGGGGGCAGTACTTC.